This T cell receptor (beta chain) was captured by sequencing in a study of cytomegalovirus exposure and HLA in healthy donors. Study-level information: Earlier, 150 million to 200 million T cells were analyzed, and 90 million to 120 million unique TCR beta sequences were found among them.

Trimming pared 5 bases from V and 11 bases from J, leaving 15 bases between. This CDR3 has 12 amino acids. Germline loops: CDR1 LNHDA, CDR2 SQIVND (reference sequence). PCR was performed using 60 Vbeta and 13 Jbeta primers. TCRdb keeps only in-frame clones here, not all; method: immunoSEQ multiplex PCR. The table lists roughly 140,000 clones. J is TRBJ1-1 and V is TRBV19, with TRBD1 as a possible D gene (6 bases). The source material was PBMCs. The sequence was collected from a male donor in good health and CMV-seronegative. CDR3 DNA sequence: TGTGCCAGTAGTGTCGACAGGACTCGGGCTTTCTTT. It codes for CASSVDRTRAFF.